This T cell receptor (beta chain) stems from a study of CD8+CD57+ T cells in acquired aplastic anemia. This clonotype has at least ten counts. Sequencing involved patients with CD8+CD57+ cell expansion previously shown by flow cytometry. TCR beta VDJ and CDR3 profiles were obtained from a genomic DNA template. A single record per CDR3 protein comes from TCRdb applying MiXCR to the reads. Of about 240,000 distinct CDR3 sequences listed, 47% are singletons. The origin of this receptor is a human donor with aplastic anemia. Sequencing input: sorted CD4+, CD8+, or CD8+CD57+ T cells (not recorded which) from PBMCs.

The CDR3 loop is CASTSRDRYWNTGELFF. In DNA, the CDR3 is TGTGCCAGCACCTCGCGGGACCGATATTGGAACACCGGGGAGCTGTTTTTT. This chain connects TRBV2 to TRBJ2-2, with a tentative D call TRBD2 (6 bases). Germline CDR1 SNHLY, CDR2 FYNNEI. V was shortened by 7 bases and J by 1 base, with 19 bases between the two germline ends. This CDR3 contains 17 residues.